The 29 T cell receptor beta chains below were found in one sample sequenced in a study of T cell changes during pregnancy in multiple sclerosis. Sequenced by immunoSEQ multiplex PCR; TCRdb stores in-frame clones only, minus some. The table has tens of thousands of clones, over 90% seen once. The sequencing used CD4+ T cells from peripheral blood mononuclear cells, collected after pregnancy. These receptor sequences come from a female donor in good health, enrolled as a control in a pregnancy study.

The gene calls are TRBV9 and TRBJ1-3; a possible D gene is TRBD1 (6 bases). The germline V and J ends were trimmed by 3 bases and 4 bases, with 23 bases remaining between them. The CDR3 sequence is 18 residues long. CDR1 and CDR2 (germline): SGDLS, YYNGEE. In DNA, the CDR3 is TGTGCCAGCAGCGGCCATCCGGACAGCGCGGTCTCGGGAAACACCATATATTTT. It yields the protein CASSGHPDSAVSGNTIYF. The full variable domain, in which reference TRBV9 and TRBJ1-3 provide the parts outside the CDR3, is DSGVTQTPKHLITATGQRVTLRCSPRSGDLSVYWYQQSLDQGLQFLIQYYNGEERAKGNILERFSAQQFPDLHSELNLSSLELGDSALYFCASSGHPDSAVSGNTIYFGEGSWLTVV.

V gene TRBV27 combines with J gene TRBJ2-5; 11 bases fit TRBD2. The junction had 5 bases not matched to a gene; V was cut back by 8 bases and J by 0 bases. The CDR3 has 15 residues. Germline-derived CDR1 and CDR2 are MNHEY and SMNVEV (reference sequence). The CDR3 region is CASGRLAGHQETQYF. CDR3 DNA sequence: TGTGCCAGCGGCAGACTAGCGGGACACCAAGAGACCCAGTACTTC.

V usage is TRBV6-1 and J usage is TRBJ1-1; D not resolved. From germline, CDR1 is MNHNS and CDR2 SASEGT. This CDR3 has 15 amino acids. Trimming pared 1 base from V and 1 base from J, leaving 10 bases between. The CDR3 DNA reads as TGTGCCAGCAGTGAAGGTCGGAGGAGGAACACTGAAGCTTTCTTT. Its translation is CASSEGRRRNTEAFF.

The V and J genes are TRBV6-6 and TRBJ2-2; no reliable D call. The CDR3 sequence is 14 residues long. V was pared by 2 bases and J by 6 bases, with 10 bases between. Looked up from germline, CDR1 is MNHNY and CDR2 is SVGAGI (reference sequence). In nucleotides, the CDR3 is TGTGCCAGCAGTTACCTCCCCAGCGCCGGGGAGCTGTTTTTT. Its translation: CASSYLPSAGELFF.

The CDR3 DNA follows: TGTGCCAGCAGCGGGACAGTTTATGGCTACACCTTC. It codes for CASSGTVYGYTF. The chain couples TRBV9 to TRBJ1-2, with D possibly TRBD1 on 6 matching bases. This CDR3 contains 12 residues. CDR1 and CDR2 from the germline V gene are SGDLS and YYNGEE. With 3 bases removed from V and 5 bases from J, the gap between germline ends came to 8 bases.

This chain uses TRBV5-1 with TRBJ2-2; 8 bases align to TRBD1. The CDR3 length is 15 residues. The trim removed 1 base at V and 4 bases at J, leaving 3 bases unmatched. Germline assignment: CDR1 SGHRS and CDR2 YFSETQ. The CDR3 sequence: CASSLFTGGTGELFF. CDR3 nucleotide sequence: TGCGCCAGCAGCTTGTTTACAGGGGGCACCGGGGAGCTGTTTTTT.

This CDR3 reads CASSPLLAGGPNEQFF. The CDR3 DNA follows: TGTGCCAGCAGTCCCCTTTTGGCGGGAGGCCCCAATGAGCAGTTCTTC. The chain links TRBV28 to TRBJ2-1; the match to TRBD2 covers 8 bases. Germline V gene lookup returns CDR1 MDHEN and CDR2 SYDVKM. The CDR3 runs 16 residues. The junction had 12 bases not matched to a gene; V was cut back by 5 bases and J by 6 bases.

The chain combines TRBV27 with TRBJ1-1; 8 bases line up with TRBD1. Germline V lookup: CDR1 MNHEY, CDR2 SMNVEV (reference sequence). V shed 3 bases and J 1 base; nucleotides not matched to a gene: 7. The CDR3 totals 16 residues. For the CDR3, the DNA is TGTGCCAGCAGTTTTTCGTTGCAGGGGGCGAACACTGAAGCTTTCTTT. Protein: CASSFSLQGANTEAFF.

The J gene is TRBJ2-2, the V gene TRBV5-8, with a tentative D call TRBD2 (6 bases). The CDR3 consists of 15 residues. V lost 2 bases and J 6 bases, leaving 14 bases between the germline ends. The germline gives CDR1 SGHTS, CDR2 YDEGEE. The CDR3 loop is CASSFDGRNPGELFF. CDR3 DNA sequence: TGTGCCAGCAGCTTCGACGGGAGAAATCCCGGGGAGCTGTTTTTT.

The chain couples TRBV27 to TRBJ2-7, with D unresolved. Germline lookup yields CDR1 MNHEY and CDR2 SMNVEV (reference sequence). Trimming left V 6 bases short and J 7 bases short, with 19 bases between. The CDR3 is 14 amino acids. In DNA, the CDR3 is TGTGCCAGCAGGCCCCTCACCCAACTTGGTGAGCAGTACTTC. This codes for CASRPLTQLGEQYF.

The chain is built from TRBV9 and TRBJ1-3, with TRBD1 matching 7 bases. Unmatched junction bases numbered 4, after V lost 4 bases and J lost 3 bases. The CDR3 loop spans 14 amino acids. Germline V gives CDR1 SGDLS, CDR2 YYNGEE. The CDR3 loop reads CASSHRQGGNTIYF. The DNA of the CDR3 is TGTGCCAGCAGCCACCGACAGGGTGGAAACACCATATATTTT.

The chain links TRBV29-1 to TRBJ2-5; D possibly corresponds to TRBD2 (5 bases). V lost 3 bases and J 6 bases, leaving 20 bases between the germline ends. Germline V lookup: CDR1 SQVTM, CDR2 ANQGSEA. CDR3 length: 15 residues. The CDR3 spells CSVEGSNTGVKTQYF. In DNA, the CDR3 is TGCAGCGTTGAGGGCAGTAACACCGGGGTAAAGACCCAGTACTTC.

V is TRBV30 and J is TRBJ1-2; TRBD1 matches 8 bases. Germline assignment: CDR1 GTSNPN and CDR2 SVGIG (reference sequence). With 5 bases clipped from V and 4 bases from J, the junction kept 6 bases outside the gene matches. The CDR3 has 13 residues. The CDR3 DNA follows: TGTGCCTGGGGGACAGGAGGCTCCTATGGCTACACCTTC. Its protein product is CAWGTGGSYGYTF.

The V and J genes are TRBV7-9 and TRBJ2-5; D perhaps matches TRBD1 (5 bases). The CDR3 runs 16 residues. Germline V lookup: CDR1 SEHNR, CDR2 FQNEAQ (reference sequence). V was clipped by 1 base and J by 4 bases, with 16 bases between them. CDR3 region: CASSLVGSRVGETQYF. DNA of the CDR3: TGTGCCAGCAGCTTAGTCGGCAGCAGGGTGGGAGAGACCCAGTACTTC.

The V and J genes are TRBV29-1 and TRBJ1-2; 9 nucleotides match TRBD1. The V segment lost 4 bases and the J segment 8 bases; nucleotides outside the gene matches: 11. Germline V gene sequence: CDR1 SQVTM, CDR2 ANQGSEA. This CDR3 is built from 14 residues. The DNA for the CDR3 is TGCAGCGTTGTAGGACAGGGGCCCTCGGGGGGCTACACCTTC. Protein: CSVVGQGPSGGYTF. Variable domain in full (rest from reference TRBV29-1 and TRBJ1-2): SAVISQKPSRDICQRGTSLTIQCQVDSQVTMMFWYRQQPGQSLTLIATANQGSEATYESGFVIDKFPISRPNLTFSTLTVSNMSPEDSSIYLCSVVGQGPSGGYTFGSGTRLTVV.

In this sample, this clone turned up once. The genes are TRBV7-9 and TRBJ2-5; 14 bases match TRBD2. Losses at the gene ends were 3 bases for V and 5 bases for J; bases not matched to a gene: 2. The length of the CDR3 is 15 residues. CDR1 is SEHNR, CDR2 FQNEAQ, per germline (reference sequence). This CDR3 reads CASSLWTSGGETQYF. DNA of the CDR3: TGTGCCAGCAGCTTGTGGACTAGCGGGGGGGAGACCCAGTACTTC.

This clone was recorded only once. The V and J genes are TRBV6-6 and TRBJ2-7; 8 bases map to TRBD1. The V and J ends lost 6 bases and 7 bases, in that order; junction bases with no gene match: 14. CDR1 is MNHNY, CDR2 SVGAGI, per germline (reference sequence). The CDR3 is 15 amino acids. CDR3 sequence: CASSPGQGTFREQYF. The CDR3 DNA is TGTGCCAGCAGCCCTGGACAGGGAACCTTTCGGGAGCAGTACTTC.

The V call is TRBV10-3, the J call TRBJ2-7, with D possibly matching TRBD1 (6 bases). The V end lost 5 bases, the J end lost 0 bases, and 11 bases lay between the germline ends. The germline V gene encodes CDR1 ENHRY and CDR2 SYGVKD. This CDR3 has 14 residues. CDR3: CAISYGQSSYEQYF. CDR3 in DNA: TGTGCCATCAGTTACGGACAGAGCTCCTACGAGCAGTACTTC.

The chain recombines TRBV11-3 with TRBJ2-1; possibly TRBD2 for D (7 bases). Germline CDR1 SGHNT, CDR2 YENEEA. Trimming shortened V by 3 bases and J by 7 bases, and 13 bases separated the two germline ends. The CDR3 is 14 amino acids. The CDR3 loop is CASSFSGGRNEQFF. Written as DNA, the CDR3 is TGTGCCAGCAGCTTTTCCGGGGGGCGGAATGAGCAGTTCTTC.

The chain joins TRBV30 to TRBJ1-2; no reliable D call. V lost 5 bases, J lost 0 bases, and 10 bases lay in between. Germline-derived CDR1 and CDR2 are GTSNPN and SVGIG (reference sequence). This CDR3 region has 13 residues. The DNA for the CDR3 is TGTGCCTGGGTCCAGTCTGCTAACTATGGCTACACCTTC. As protein: CAWVQSANYGYTF.

The V and J genes are TRBV28 and TRBJ2-7, with TRBD1 matching 7 bases. Looked up from germline, CDR1 is MDHEN and CDR2 is SYDVKM. Germline trimming cut 5 bases from V and 6 bases from J; bases unmatched to any gene: 4. The length of the CDR3 is 12 residues. The CDR3 loop reads CASSRGQAEQYF. The CDR3 coding sequence is TGTGCCAGCAGTCGAGGACAGGCCGAGCAGTACTTC.

The chain carries TRBV5-6 and TRBJ2-2, with TRBD1 as a possible D gene (5 bases). Germline CDR1 and CDR2: SGHDT and YYEEEE. The CDR3 length is 16 residues. Trimming shortened V by 6 bases and J by 1 base, and 16 bases separated the two germline ends. The CDR3 DNA is TGTGCCAGCAACCCTCGACAGCTACAGAACACCGGGGAGCTGTTTTTT. Its protein product is CASNPRQLQNTGELFF.

The chain links TRBV9 to TRBJ2-2; TRBD1 matches at 8 bases. V trimming: 2 bases; J trimming: 4 bases; junction bases outside the gene matches: 1. This CDR3 is 14 amino acids long. Germline-derived CDR1 and CDR2 are SGDLS and YYNGEE. CDR3 residues: CASSVTGGTGELFF. CDR3 bases: TGTGCCAGCAGCGTTACAGGGGGCACCGGGGAGCTGTTTTTT.

This rearrangement joins TRBV7-2 to TRBJ2-5, with D possibly being TRBD1 (6 bases). This CDR3 region has 12 residues. The germline gives CDR1 SGHTA, CDR2 FQGNSA. Trimming stripped 3 bases from V and 9 bases from J, with 11 bases between. The CDR3: CASSFRQGPQYF. In nucleotides, the CDR3 is TGTGCCAGCAGCTTTCGGCAGGGGCCCCAGTACTTC.

This clone has a single count. The rearrangement uses TRBV30 and TRBJ1-1, with D perhaps matching TRBD1 (6 bases). Looked up from germline, CDR1 is GTSNPN and CDR2 is SVGIG (reference sequence). Trimming shortened V by 5 bases and J by 1 base, and 11 bases separated the two germline ends. The CDR3 extends over 13 amino acids. Here the CDR3 DNA reads TGTGCCTGGCGGCGGACAGAGAACACTGAAGCTTTCTTT. Translating gives CAWRRTENTEAFF.

CDR3 in amino acids: CASSIAGGNTGELFF. The DNA of the CDR3 is TGTGCCAGTAGTATCGCGGGGGGGAACACCGGGGAGCTGTTTTTT. V and J are TRBV19 and TRBJ2-2, with TRBD2 matching 8 bases. CDR1 and CDR2 from the germline V gene are LNHDA and SQIVND (reference sequence). This CDR3 is 15 amino acids long. The V and J ends lost 3 bases and 1 base, in that order; junction bases with no gene match: 1. Full variable domain (remainder filled in from reference TRBV19 and TRBJ2-2): DGGITQSPKYLFRKEGQNVTLSCEQNLNHDAMYWYRQDPGQGLRLIYYSQIVNDFQKGDIAEGYSVSREKKESFPLTVTSAQKNPTAFYLCASSIAGGNTGELFFGEGSRLTVL.

In its sample, this clone was seen once. The V gene is TRBV4-3, the J gene TRBJ2-2; a possible D gene is TRBD1 (6 bases). Germline CDR1 LGHNA, CDR2 YSLEER. V was shortened by 9 bases and J by 4 bases, with 18 bases between the two germline ends. The length of the CDR3 is 15 residues. CDR3 coding DNA: TGCGCCAGTAGACAACAGGGCGCGAGCACCGGGGAGCTGTTTTTT. Amino acids: CASRQQGASTGELFF.

The genes are TRBV2 and TRBJ1-1; D is unclear. The V end was cut by 7 bases, the J end by 4 bases, with 7 bases between. Germline loops: CDR1 SNHLY, CDR2 FYNNEI. The CDR3 totals 11 residues. The CDR3 region is CASKRATEAFF. CDR3 coding DNA: TGTGCCAGCAAGAGGGCCACTGAAGCTTTCTTT.

The V gene is TRBV19, the J gene TRBJ1-2; possibly TRBD1 for D (5 bases). The germline gives CDR1 LNHDA, CDR2 SQIVND (reference sequence). There are 14 residues in the CDR3. Trimming stripped 4 bases from V and 4 bases from J, with 13 bases between. In DNA form, the CDR3 reads TGTGCCAGTAGTACCAGGACAAGCGTCTATGGCTACACCTTC. This sequence encodes CASSTRTSVYGYTF.